These 9 T cell receptor beta chains were all obtained from the same sample, sequenced in a study of metastatic and nonmetastatic thyroid tumors. MiXCR was used by TCRdb to re-call the PCR reads. The sample yields about 43,000 clones, 11% seen once. Every patient was untreated before thyroid surgery. The sample taken for sequencing was blood. All receptors come from a female donor with papillary thyroid cancer or a benign thyroid nodule (not recorded which). Some clones in this sample may be carry-over from other donors' samples.

This clone was counted many times. The chain recombines TRBV20-1 with TRBJ2-5; D gene uncertain. CDR1 and CDR2 from the germline V gene are DFQATT and SNEGSKA (reference sequence). V lost 4 bases and J 5 bases, leaving 8 bases between the germline ends. The CDR3 consists of 11 residues. CDR3 sequence (DNA): TGCAGTGCTACGAATGAGGAGACCCAGTACTTC. Translated: CSATNEETQYF.

This clone was found many times. This chain links TRBV12-3 or TRBV12-4 with TRBJ1-2; D might be TRBD1 (5 bases). Between the trimmed V and J ends, which lost 7 bases and 3 bases, there was a span of 12 bases. The CDR3 consists of 13 residues. CDR3 DNA: TGTGCCAGCACCAATACAGGTGACTATGGCTACACCTTC. Amino acid sequence: CASTNTGDYGYTF.

This clone was found many times. The V call is TRBV6-1, the J call TRBJ2-2; D unresolved. The CDR3 totals 14 residues. Germline V gene data show CDR1 as MNHNS and CDR2 as SASEGT. V lost 6 bases and J 10 bases, leaving 18 bases between the germline ends. DNA of the CDR3: TGTGCCAGCAGATGGGCAATTATCTCTTTGGAGCTGTTTTTT. Protein product: CASRWAIISLELFF.

This clone appeared many times. A much larger clone lies one base from this, so it may be a read error. The chain combines TRBV28 with TRBJ1-6; a possible D gene is TRBD1 (6 bases). In germline, CDR1 is MDHEN, CDR2 SYDVKM. The CDR3 contains 16 residues. Trimming left V 3 bases short and J 7 bases short, with 16 bases between. The CDR3, as DNA: TGTGCCAGCAGTTTTAGGTCAGGGGTAGCGAATTCACCCCTCCACTTT. Its protein is CASSFRSGVANSPLHF.

This clone showed up many times. CDR3 residues: CAWSVPPGLAGVTGANVLTF. CDR3 DNA: TGTGCCTGGAGTGTACCCCCGGGACTAGCGGGAGTAACTGGGGCCAACGTCCTGACTTTC. This chain uses TRBV30 with TRBJ2-6, with 14 nucleotides matching TRBD2. Per germline, CDR1 GTSNPN and CDR2 SVGIG (reference sequence). After removal of 0 bases from V and 2 bases from J, the junction contained 9 bases not matched to a gene. This CDR3 is 20 amino acids long.

This clone was seen just once. The chain combines TRBV7-9 with TRBJ2-1; no reliable D call. CDR1 SEHNR and CDR2 FQNEAQ come from the germline V gene (reference sequence). The CDR3 extends over 14 amino acids. V was clipped by 5 bases and J by 12 bases, with 20 bases between them. CDR3 amino acids: CASSPDGGYHGQFF. CDR3 coding DNA: TGTGCCAGCAGCCCCGACGGTGGGTACCATGGGCAGTTCTTC.

Ten or more counts support this clone. The genes are TRBV5-1 and TRBJ2-2; D is unresolved. V shed 2 bases and J shed 5 bases, with 7 bases lying between them. CDR3 length: 13 residues. CDR1 and CDR2 (germline): SGHRS, YFSETQ. Written as DNA, the CDR3 is TGCGCCAGCAGCTTTACGTTGACCGGGGAGCTGTTTTTT. Protein sequence: CASSFTLTGELFF.

At least ten counts were recorded for this clone. The chain employs TRBV12-5 and TRBJ2-3, with D unresolved. Looked up from germline, CDR1 is LGHNT and CDR2 is FRNRAP. V lost 1 base to trimming and J lost 5 bases, with 10 bases between them. The CDR3 is 14 amino acids. The CDR3 nucleotides read TGTGCTAGTGGTTTGGGGGAACTAAGAGATACGCAGTATTTT. Translating gives CASGLGELRDTQYF.

Ten or more counts support this clone. V gene TRBV12-3 or TRBV12-4 combines with J gene TRBJ1-5; 8 bases agree with TRBD1. Trimming took 3 bases from V and 7 from J; bases not matched to a gene: 5. The CDR3 extends over 14 amino acids. CDR3 nucleotides: TGTGCCAGCAGTTTGGACAGGGCCTTACAGCCCCAGCATTTT. This encodes CASSLDRALQPQHF.